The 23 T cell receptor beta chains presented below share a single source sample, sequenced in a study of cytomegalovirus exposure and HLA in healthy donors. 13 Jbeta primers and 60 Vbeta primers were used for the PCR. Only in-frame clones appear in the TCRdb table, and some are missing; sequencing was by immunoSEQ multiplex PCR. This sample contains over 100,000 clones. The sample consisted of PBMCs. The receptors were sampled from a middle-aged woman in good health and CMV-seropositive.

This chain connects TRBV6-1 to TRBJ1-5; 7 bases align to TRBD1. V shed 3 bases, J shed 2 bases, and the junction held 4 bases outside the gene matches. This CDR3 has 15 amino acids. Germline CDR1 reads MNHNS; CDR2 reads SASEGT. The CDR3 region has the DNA TGTGCCAGCAGTGAGAACAGGGGAGGCAATCAGCCCCAGCATTTT. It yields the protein CASSENRGGNQPQHF.

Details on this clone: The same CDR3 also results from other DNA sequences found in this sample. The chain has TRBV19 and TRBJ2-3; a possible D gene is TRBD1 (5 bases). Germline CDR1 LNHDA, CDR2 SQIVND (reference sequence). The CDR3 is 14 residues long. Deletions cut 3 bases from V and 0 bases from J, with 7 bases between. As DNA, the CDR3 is TGTGCCAGTAGTATTCGGACAAGCACAGATACGCAGTATTTT. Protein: CASSIRTSTDTQYF.

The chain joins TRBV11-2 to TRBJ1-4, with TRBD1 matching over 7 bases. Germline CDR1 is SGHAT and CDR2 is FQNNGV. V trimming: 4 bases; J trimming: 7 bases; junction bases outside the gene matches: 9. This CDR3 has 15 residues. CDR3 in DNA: TGTGCCAGCAGCTCTTTTGACAGGGTGGGTGAAAAACTGTTTTTT. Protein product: CASSSFDRVGEKLFF.

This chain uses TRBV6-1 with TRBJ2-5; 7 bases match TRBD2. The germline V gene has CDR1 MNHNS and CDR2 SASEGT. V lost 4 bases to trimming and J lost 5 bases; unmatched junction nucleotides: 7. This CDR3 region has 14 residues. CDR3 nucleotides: TGTGCCAGCAGTGGGGCGGGAGTAGGGGAGACCCAGTACTTC. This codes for CASSGAGVGETQYF.

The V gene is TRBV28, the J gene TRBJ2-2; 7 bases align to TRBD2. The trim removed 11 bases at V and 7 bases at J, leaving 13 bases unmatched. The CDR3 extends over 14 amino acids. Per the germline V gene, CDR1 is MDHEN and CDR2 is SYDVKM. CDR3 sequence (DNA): TGTGCCGTTAGGAAGGGAGGGGAGGTCGGGGAGCTGTTTTTT. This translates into CAVRKGGEVGELFF.

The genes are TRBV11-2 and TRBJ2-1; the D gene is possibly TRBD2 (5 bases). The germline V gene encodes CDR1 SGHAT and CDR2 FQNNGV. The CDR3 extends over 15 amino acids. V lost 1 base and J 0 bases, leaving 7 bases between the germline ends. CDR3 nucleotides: TGTGCCAGCAGCTTAGGGAGGAGCTCCTACAATGAGCAGTTCTTC. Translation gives CASSLGRSSYNEQFF.

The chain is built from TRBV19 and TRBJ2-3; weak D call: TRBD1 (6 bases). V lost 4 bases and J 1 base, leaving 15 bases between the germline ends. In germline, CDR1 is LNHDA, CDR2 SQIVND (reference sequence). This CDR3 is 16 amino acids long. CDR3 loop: CASSTPTGFRTDTQYF. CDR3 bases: TGTGCCAGTAGTACCCCCACAGGGTTTCGCACAGATACGCAGTATTTT.

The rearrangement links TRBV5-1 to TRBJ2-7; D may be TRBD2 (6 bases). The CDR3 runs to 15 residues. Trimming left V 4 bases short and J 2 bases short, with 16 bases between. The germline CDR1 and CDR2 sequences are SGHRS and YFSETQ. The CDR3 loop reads CASSPDWRETYEQYF. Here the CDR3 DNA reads TGCGCCAGCAGCCCCGACTGGCGGGAAACCTACGAGCAGTACTTC. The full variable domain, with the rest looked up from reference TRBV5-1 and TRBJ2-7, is KAGVTQTPRYLIKTRGQQVTLSCSPISGHRSVSWYQQTPGQGLQFLFEYFSETQRNKGNFPGRFSGRQFSNSRSEMNVSTLELGDSALYLCASSPDWRETYEQYFGPGTRLTVT.

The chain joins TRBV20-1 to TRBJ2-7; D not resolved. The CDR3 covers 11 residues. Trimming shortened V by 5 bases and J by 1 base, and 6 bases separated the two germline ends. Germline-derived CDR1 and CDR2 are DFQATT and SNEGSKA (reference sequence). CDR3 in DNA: TGCAGTGCTCCACTTTCCTACGAGCAGTACTTC. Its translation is CSAPLSYEQYF.

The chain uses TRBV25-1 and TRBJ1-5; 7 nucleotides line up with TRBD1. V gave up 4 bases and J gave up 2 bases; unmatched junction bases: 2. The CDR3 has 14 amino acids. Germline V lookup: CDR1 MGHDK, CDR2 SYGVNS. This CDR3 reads CASSGGTGNQPQHF. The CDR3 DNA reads TGTGCCAGCAGTGGTGGGACAGGCAATCAGCCCCAGCATTTT.

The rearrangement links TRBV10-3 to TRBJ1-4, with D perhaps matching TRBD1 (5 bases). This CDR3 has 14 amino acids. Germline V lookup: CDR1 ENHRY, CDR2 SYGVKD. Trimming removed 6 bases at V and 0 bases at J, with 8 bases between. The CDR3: CAIRGQATNEKLFF. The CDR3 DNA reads TGTGCCATCAGAGGACAAGCAACTAATGAAAAACTGTTTTTT.

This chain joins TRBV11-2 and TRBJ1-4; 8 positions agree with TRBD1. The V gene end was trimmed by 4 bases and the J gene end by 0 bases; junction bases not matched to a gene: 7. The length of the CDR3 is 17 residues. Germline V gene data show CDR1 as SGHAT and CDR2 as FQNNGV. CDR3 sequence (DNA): TGTGCCAGCAGCTCCCGACAGGGGAGTACAACTAATGAAAAACTGTTTTTT. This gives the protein CASSSRQGSTTNEKLFF.

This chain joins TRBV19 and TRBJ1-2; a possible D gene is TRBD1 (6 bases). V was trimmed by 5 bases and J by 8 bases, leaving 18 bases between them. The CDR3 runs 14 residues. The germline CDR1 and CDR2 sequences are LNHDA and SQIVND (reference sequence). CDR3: CASSPPRTVGGYTF. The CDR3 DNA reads TGTGCCAGTAGTCCTCCCAGGACAGTTGGAGGCTACACCTTC.

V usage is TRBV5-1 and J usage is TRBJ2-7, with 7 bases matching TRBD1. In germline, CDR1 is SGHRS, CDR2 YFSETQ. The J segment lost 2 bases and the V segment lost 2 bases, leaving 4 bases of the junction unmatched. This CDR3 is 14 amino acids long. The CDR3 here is CASSFTGTAYEQYF. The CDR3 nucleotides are TGCGCCAGCAGCTTCACCGGGACAGCCTACGAGCAGTACTTC. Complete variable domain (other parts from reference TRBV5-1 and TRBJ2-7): KAGVTQTPRYLIKTRGQQVTLSCSPISGHRSVSWYQQTPGQGLQFLFEYFSETQRNKGNFPGRFSGRQFSNSRSEMNVSTLELGDSALYLCASSFTGTAYEQYFGPGTRLTVT.

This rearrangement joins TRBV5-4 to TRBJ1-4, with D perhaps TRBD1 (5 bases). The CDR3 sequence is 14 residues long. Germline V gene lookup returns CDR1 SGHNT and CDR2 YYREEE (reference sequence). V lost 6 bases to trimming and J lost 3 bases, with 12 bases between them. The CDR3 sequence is CASNSGASNEKLFF. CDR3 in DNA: TGTGCCAGCAATAGCGGGGCCTCTAATGAAAAACTGTTTTTT.

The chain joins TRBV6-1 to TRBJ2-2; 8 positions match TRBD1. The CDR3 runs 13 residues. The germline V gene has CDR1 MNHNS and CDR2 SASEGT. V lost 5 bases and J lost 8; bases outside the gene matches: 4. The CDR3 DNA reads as TGTGCCAGCAGTAGGACAGGGTTGGGGGAGCTGTTTTTT. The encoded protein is CASSRTGLGELFF.

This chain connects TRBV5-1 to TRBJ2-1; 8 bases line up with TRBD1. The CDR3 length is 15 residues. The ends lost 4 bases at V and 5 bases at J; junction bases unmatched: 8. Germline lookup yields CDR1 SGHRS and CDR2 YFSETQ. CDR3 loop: CASSTQTGANNEQFF. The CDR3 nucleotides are TGCGCCAGCAGCACCCAGACAGGGGCGAACAATGAGCAGTTCTTC.

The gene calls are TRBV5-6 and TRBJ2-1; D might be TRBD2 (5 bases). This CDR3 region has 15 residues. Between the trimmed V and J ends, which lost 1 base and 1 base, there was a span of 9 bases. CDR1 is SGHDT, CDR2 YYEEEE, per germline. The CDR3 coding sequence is TGTGCCAGCAGCTTGACGGGGTTTTCCTACAATGAGCAGTTCTTC. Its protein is CASSLTGFSYNEQFF.

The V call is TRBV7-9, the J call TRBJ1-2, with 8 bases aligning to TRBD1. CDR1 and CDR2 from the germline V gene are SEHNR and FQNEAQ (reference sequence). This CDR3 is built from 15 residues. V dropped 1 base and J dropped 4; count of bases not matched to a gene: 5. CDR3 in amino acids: CASSLGQGTPYGYTF. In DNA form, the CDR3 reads TGTGCCAGCAGCTTAGGACAGGGGACTCCCTATGGCTACACCTTC.

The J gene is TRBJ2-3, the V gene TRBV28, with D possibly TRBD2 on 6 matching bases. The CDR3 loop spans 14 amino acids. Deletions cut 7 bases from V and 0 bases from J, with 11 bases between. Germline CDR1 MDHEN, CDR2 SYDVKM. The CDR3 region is CASTPGLSTDTQYF. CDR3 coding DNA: TGTGCCAGCACCCCGGGACTTAGCACAGATACGCAGTATTTT.

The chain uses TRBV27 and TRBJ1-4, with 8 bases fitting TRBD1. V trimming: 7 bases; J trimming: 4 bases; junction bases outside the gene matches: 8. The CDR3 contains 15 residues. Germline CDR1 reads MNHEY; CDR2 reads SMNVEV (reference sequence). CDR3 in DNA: TGTGCCAGCACCCTAGCGGGACAGGTTAATGAAAAACTGTTTTTT. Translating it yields CASTLAGQVNEKLFF.

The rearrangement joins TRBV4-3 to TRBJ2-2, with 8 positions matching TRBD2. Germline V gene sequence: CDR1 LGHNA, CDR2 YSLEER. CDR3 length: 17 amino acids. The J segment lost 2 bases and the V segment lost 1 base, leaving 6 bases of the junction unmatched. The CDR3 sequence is CASSQGGSGENTGELFF. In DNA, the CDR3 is TGCGCCAGCAGCCAAGGGGGTAGCGGGGAAAACACCGGGGAGCTGTTTTTT.

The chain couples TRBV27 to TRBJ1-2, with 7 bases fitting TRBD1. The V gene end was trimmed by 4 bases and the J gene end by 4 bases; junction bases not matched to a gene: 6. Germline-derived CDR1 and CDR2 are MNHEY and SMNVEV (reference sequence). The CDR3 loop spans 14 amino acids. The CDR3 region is CASSSLGTAYGYTF. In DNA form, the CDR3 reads TGTGCCAGCAGTTCCCTCGGGACAGCCTATGGCTACACCTTC.